One and the same sample provided the 3 T cell receptor beta chains below, sequenced in a study of beta chain features in type 1 diabetes. Their cognate antigens are unknown. Study findings and constraints: Among all four CD4+ subsets, Type 1 diabetes patients had TCRB CDR3s that were moderately but significantly shorter.

Reverse transcribing all isolated RNA meant expressed TCRB transcripts were sequenced. Profiling relied on immunoSEQ multiplex PCR, and the TCRdb table lists in-frame clones only, not all of them. The repertoire holds 250,000 to 350,000 clones, with about 13% as singletons. The material sequenced was naive CD4+ T cells from blood. The receptor set was obtained from a man younger than 40 with type 1 diabetes.

The chain links TRBV5-4 to TRBJ2-3, with 9 bases matching TRBD2. The CDR3 is 15 residues long. With 4 bases clipped from V and 3 bases from J, the junction kept 6 bases outside the gene matches. In germline, CDR1 is SGHNT, CDR2 YYREEE (reference sequence). In nucleotides, the CDR3 is TGTGCCAGCAGCGTAAGACTAGCGGAGACAGATACGCAGTATTTT. It yields the protein CASSVRLAETDTQYF.

This clone has more than one count but fewer than ten. This sample includes further DNA sequences coding for the same CDR3. This chain connects TRBV30 to TRBJ1-5; D not certain. Germline V gives CDR1 GTSNPN, CDR2 SVGIG (reference sequence). The V end lost 1 base, the J end lost 4 bases, and 8 bases lay between the germline ends. CDR3 length: 13 amino acids. CDR3 sequence (DNA): TGTGCCTGGAGTGGAGGGCTAAATCAGCCCCAGCATTTT. Its protein is CAWSGGLNQPQHF. The variable domain in full, completed from reference TRBV30 and TRBJ1-5, reads SQTIHQWPATLVQPVGSPLSLECTVEGTSNPNLYWYRQAAGRGLQLLFYSVGIGQISSEVPQNLSASRPQDRQFILSSKKLLLSDSGFYLCAWSGGLNQPQHFGDGTRLSIL.

Notes on this clone: In the same sample, other DNA sequences code for this CDR3. V is TRBV25-1 and J is TRBJ2-1, with a possible D match to TRBD2 (6 bases). This CDR3 contains 11 residues. Germline V gives CDR1 MGHDK, CDR2 SYGVNS. CDR3 sequence reads: CASSGYNEQFF. CDR3 DNA: TGTGCGAGTAGCGGTTACAATGAGCAGTTCTTC.